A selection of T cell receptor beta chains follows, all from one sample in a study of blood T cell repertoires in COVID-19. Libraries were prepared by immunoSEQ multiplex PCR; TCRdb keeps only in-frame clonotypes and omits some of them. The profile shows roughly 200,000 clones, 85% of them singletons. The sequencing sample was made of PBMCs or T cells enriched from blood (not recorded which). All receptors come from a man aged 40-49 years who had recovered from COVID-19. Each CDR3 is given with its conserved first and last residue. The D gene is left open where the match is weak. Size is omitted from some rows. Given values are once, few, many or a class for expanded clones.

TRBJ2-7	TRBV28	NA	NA	TGTGCCAGCAGTCCTTCCTGGACGGGAAGATACGAGCAGTACTTC	CASSPSWTGRYEQYF
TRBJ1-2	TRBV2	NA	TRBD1	TGTGCCAGCAGTGAAAGGTTCGGGGACAGTAACTATGGCTACACCTTC	CASSERFGDSNYGYTF
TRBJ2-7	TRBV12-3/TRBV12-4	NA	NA	TGTGCCAGCAGTTCGGTCCCTCCGGGAGAGCAGTACTTC	CASSSVPPGEQYF
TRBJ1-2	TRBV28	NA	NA	TGTGCCAGCAGTTTTCTAAATCCCGACTATGGCTACACCTTC	CASSFLNPDYGYTF
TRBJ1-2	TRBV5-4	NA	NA	TGTGCCAGCAGCAGAATGCCGGGAGAGGGCTACACCTTC	CASSRMPGEGYTF
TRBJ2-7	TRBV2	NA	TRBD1	TGTGCCAGCAGCCCCGGGACAGGTTTTCACGAGCAGTACTTC	CASSPGTGFHEQYF
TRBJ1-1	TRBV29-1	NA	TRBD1	TGCAGCGTTGAAGCGTCGACAGGGGCTGAAGCTTTCTTT	CSVEASTGAEAFF
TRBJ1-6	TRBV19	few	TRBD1	TGTGCCAGTAGTATAGTACAGGGGGCGAGCTCCTATAATTCACCCCTCCACTTT	CASSIVQGASSYNSPLHF
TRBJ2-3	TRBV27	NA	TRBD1	TGTGCCAGCAGTAAACAGGGGGCCCCTCTGGCGCAGTATTTT	CASSKQGAPLAQYF
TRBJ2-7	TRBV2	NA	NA	TGTGCCATCCGACCCGGGACTTCCTACGAGCAGTACTTC	CAIRPGTSYEQYF
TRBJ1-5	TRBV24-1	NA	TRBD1	TGTGCCACCAGTGATTCAGGGGGCTCACTGCCCCAGCATTTT	CATSDSGGSLPQHF
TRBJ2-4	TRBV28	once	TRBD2	TGTGCCAGCAGTTTACAGCGGGGACGGGGCAAAAACATTCAGTACTTC	CASSLQRGRGKNIQYF
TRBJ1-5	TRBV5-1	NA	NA	TGCGCCAGCAGCCCGGGACATCGGGGAGGGAATCAGCCCCAGCATTTT	CASSPGHRGGNQPQHF
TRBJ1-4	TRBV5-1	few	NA	TGCGCCAGCAGCTTGGGCAGTTTTAATGAAAAACTGTTTTTT	CASSLGSFNEKLFF
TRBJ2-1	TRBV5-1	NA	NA	TGCGCCAGCAGCTTCGACAATGAGCAGTTCTTC	CASSFDNEQFF